This entry is about one T cell receptor (beta chain). A junction end diverges from the germline sequence, so it may reflect a read error. Other DNA variants within this sample encode the same CDR3. Data came from immunoSEQ multiplex PCR; TCRdb stores just in-frame clones and leaves some out. The sample yields some 45,000 clones, approximately 95% seen once. The entry originates in a study of T cell changes during pregnancy in multiple sclerosis. The CDR3 loop spans 15 amino acids. Per the germline V gene, CDR1 is MNHEY and CDR2 is SVGAGI. This sequence originates from a female donor with multiple sclerosis, enrolled in a pregnancy study. This rearrangement joins TRBV6-5 to TRBJ2-2; D is perhaps TRBD2 (6 bases). The material was CD8+ T cells from peripheral blood mononuclear cells, obtained in the first trimester of pregnancy. This CDR3 reads CASRGRKANTGELFF. DNA of the CDR3: TGTGCCAGCAGGGGGAGGAAAGCGAATACCGGGGAGCTGTTTTTT.